The source of this T cell receptor (beta chain) is a study of blood T cell repertoires in COVID-19. Looking at the study overall: Acute and convalescent COVID-19 specimens originated in the United States, Italy and Spain.

The table came from immunoSEQ multiplex PCR; TCRdb's copy has only in-frame clones and leaves some out. This repertoire shows 250,000 to 400,000 clones, 70% to 90% found once; its top ten account for under 2%. This receptor was obtained from a woman between 25 and 40 years old with COVID-19, enrolled during active disease. Sequencing was carried out using peripheral blood.

CDR3 sequence (DNA): TGTGCCAGCAGCCAAGATCTTGCTAGCGCGGGACCCTACGAGCAGTACGTC. Amino acids: CASSQDLASAGPYEQYV. The chain couples TRBV4-2 to TRBJ2-7, with a weak D call TRBD2 (6 bases). Germline CDR1 LGHNA, CDR2 YNFKEQ. V dropped 0 bases and J dropped 2 bases, with 17 bases sitting between them. The CDR3 has 17 amino acids.